This T cell receptor beta chain was identified in a study of CD8 T cells in ankylosing spondylitis (dated by TCRdb to about 2017). Regarding the complete study: T cell receptor beta repertoires were profiled in healthy donors and ankylosing spondylitis patients so that disease-linked TCR variants could be found. The full study cohort comprised roughly 24 ankylosing spondylitis patients and some 110 healthy donors. Samples of peripheral blood were taken, and for ankylosing spondylitis patients, synovial fluid was collected as well. The paper's findings and limits, for the study overall: The disease-linked clones were reported to be significantly enriched in matched synovial fluid samples from ankylosing spondylitis patients. Blood from ankylosing spondylitis patients appeared to be characterized by a TCR beta motif composed of roughly 8 highly homologous amino acid variants. The disease-linked clones showed a CD8+ phenotype and occurred at relatively low frequencies in peripheral blood. Some motif variants were previously reported in synovial fluid and blood of reactive arthritis patients, suggesting common disease-initiation mechanisms.

Many counts were recorded for this clonotype. The clone's antigen remains unknown. Base quality data are lacking; no much larger clone is found one base away. Reading the germline V gene gives CDR1 SGHRS and CDR2 YFSETQ. The CDR3 holds 15 amino acids from the cysteine to the phenylalanine. Kept here is only the CDR3 DNA, which spans 45 bases and is read in frame from base 1. V is cut by 0 bases and J by 16 bases, and the space between the germline ends is 23 bases. The listed sequencing device is Illumina HiSeq 2500. Quantitative 5'-RACE with molecular barcodes was the method used to prepare the TCR beta libraries. In the original analysis: Disease-linked TCR variants were identified with a new computational method built on a probabilistic model of VDJ rearrangement. TCRdb handled the public reads itself, with Q25 trimming in fastp and clone calling in MiXCR, and kept productive beta chains. Here each entry gathers all rows of one CDR3 protein and keeps the most common genes and DNA. The V and J calls come from TCRdb's annotation, not from the publication. The sample table shows about 31,000 distinct CDR3 sequences, and roughly 6.8% are seen once. The ten largest clones capture about 10% of the sample.

This clonotype was obtained from a male donor with ankylosing spondylitis or in good health (not recorded which). The source material was blood, either unsorted or a sorted T cell fraction (not recorded which). The receptor chain draws on TRBV5-1 and TRBJ2-1; matching of 6 bases hints at TRBD2 as the D gene. The CDR3 region has the sequence CASSLDSGDETAIFF. The DNA sequence reads TGCGCCAGCAGCTTGGACTCGGGGGATGAGACAGCGATTTTCTTC.